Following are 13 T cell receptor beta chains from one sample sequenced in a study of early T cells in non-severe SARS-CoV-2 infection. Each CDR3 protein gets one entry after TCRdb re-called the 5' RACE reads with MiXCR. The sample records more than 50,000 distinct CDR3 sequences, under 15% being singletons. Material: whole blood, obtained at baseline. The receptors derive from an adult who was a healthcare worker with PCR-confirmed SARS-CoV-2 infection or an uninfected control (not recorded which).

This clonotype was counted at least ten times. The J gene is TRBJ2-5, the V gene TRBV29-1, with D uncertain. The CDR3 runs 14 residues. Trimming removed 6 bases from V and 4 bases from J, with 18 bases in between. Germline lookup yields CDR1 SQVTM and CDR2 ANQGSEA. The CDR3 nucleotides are TGCAGCGTCTTACCAAGGAACAGCCCAGAGACCCAGTACTTC. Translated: CSVLPRNSPETQYF.

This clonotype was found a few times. CDR3 in DNA: TGCGCCAGCAGCTTGGAGGGCAGGGGACACGAGCAGTACTTC. Protein: CASSLEGRGHEQYF. The chain combines TRBV5-1 with TRBJ2-7; tentative D call: TRBD1 (6 bases). V lost 0 bases and J lost 5, with 12 bases in between. The germline V gene encodes CDR1 SGHRS and CDR2 YFSETQ. The CDR3 extends over 14 amino acids.

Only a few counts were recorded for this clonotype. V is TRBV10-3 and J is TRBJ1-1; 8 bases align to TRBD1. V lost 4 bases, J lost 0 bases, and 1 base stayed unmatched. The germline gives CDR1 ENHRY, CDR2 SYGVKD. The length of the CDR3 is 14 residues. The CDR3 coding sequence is TGTGCCATCAGTGCGGGACAGGTGAACACTGAAGCTTTCTTT. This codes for CAISAGQVNTEAFF.

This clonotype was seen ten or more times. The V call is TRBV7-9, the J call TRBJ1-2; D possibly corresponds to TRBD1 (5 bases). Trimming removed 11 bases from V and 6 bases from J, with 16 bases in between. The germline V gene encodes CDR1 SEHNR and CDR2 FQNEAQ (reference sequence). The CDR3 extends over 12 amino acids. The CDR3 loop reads CAARRGRDGYTF. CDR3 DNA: TGTGCCGCCAGGAGGGGCAGGGATGGCTACACCTTC.

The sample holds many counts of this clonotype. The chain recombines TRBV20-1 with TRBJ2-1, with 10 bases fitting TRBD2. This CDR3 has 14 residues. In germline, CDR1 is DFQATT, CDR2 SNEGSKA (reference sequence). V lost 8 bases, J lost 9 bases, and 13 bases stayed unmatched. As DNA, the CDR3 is TGCAGTATCACCCCAGGTAGCGGGGGGACTGAGCAGTTCTTC. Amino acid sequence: CSITPGSGGTEQFF.

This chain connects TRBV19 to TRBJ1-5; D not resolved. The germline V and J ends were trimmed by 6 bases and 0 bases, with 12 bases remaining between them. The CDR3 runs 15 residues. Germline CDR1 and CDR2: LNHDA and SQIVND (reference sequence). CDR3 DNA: TGTGCCAGTAGCCTACAGAGACATAGCAATCAGCCCCAGCATTTT. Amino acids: CASSLQRHSNQPQHF.

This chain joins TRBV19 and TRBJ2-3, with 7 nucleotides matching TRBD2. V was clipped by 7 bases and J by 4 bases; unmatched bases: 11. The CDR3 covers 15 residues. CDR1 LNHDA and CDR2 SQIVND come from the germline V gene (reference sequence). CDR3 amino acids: CASKMGGVRADTQYF. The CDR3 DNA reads TGTGCCAGTAAGATGGGGGGGGTACGAGCAGATACGCAGTATTTT.

The CDR3, as DNA: TGTGCCAGCAGCGTAGTTGGGGGCGCGAGCTATGGCTACACCTTC. Translation: CASSVVGGASYGYTF. The chain uses TRBV9 and TRBJ1-2, with TRBD1 as a possible D gene (6 bases). V was cut by 0 bases and J by 4 bases, with 13 bases left in between. This CDR3 region has 15 residues. From germline, CDR1 is SGDLS and CDR2 YYNGEE.

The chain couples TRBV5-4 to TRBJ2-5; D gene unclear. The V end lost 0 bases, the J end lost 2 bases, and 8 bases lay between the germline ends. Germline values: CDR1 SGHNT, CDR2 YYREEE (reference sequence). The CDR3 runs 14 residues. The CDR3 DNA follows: TGTGCCAGCAGCTTGGCCAACAGTCAAGAGACCCAGTACTTC. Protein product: CASSLANSQETQYF. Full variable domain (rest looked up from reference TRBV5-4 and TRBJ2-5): ETGVTQSPTHLIKTRGQQVTLRCSSQSGHNTVSWYQQALGQGPQFIFQYYREEENGRGNFPPRFSGLQFPNYSSELNVNALELDDSALYLCASSLANSQETQYFGPGTRLLVL.

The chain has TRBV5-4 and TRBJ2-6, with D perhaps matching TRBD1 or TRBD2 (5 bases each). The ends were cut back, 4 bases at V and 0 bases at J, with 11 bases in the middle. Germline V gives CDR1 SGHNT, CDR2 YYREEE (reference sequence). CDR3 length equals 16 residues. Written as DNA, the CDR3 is TGTGCCAGCAGCCAGGGACGGGCCTCTGGGGCCAACGTCCTGACTTTC. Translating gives CASSQGRASGANVLTF.

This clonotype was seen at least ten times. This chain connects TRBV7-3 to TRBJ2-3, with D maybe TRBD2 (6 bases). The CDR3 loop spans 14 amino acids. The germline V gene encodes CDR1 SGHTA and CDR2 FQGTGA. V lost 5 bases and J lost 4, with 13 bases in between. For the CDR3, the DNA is TGTGCCAGCAGCCCCGGGGGTCCCCCAGATACGCAGTATTTT. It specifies CASSPGGPPDTQYF.

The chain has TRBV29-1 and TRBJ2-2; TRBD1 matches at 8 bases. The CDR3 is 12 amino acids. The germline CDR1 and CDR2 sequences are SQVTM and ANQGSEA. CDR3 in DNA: TGCGGCCAGGGGGCCGACACCGGGGAGCTGTTTTTT. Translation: CGQGADTGELFF.

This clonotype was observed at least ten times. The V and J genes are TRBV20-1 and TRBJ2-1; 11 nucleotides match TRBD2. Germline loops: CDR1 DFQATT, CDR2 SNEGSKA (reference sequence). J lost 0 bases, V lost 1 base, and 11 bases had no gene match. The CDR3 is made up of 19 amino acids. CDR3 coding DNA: TGCAGTGCTAGAGGGGGGACTAGCGGAGGTCGAAGCTCCTACAATGAGCAGTTCTTC. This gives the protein CSARGGTSGGRSSYNEQFF.